This T cell receptor (beta chain) was observed in a study of T cells in Graves' hyperthyroidism and ophthalmopathy. Amplification of TCR beta CDR3 regions was performed using RNA transcripts as template. Initially, a first-round RT-PCR of the TCR CDR3 employed the HTBI primer set. TCRdb used MiXCR to reprocess the multiplex PCR reads, holding one entry per CDR3 protein. The table shows roughly 720,000 distinct CDR3 sequences, with around 16% occurring only once. Trimming removed 6 bases at V and 0 bases at J, with 15 bases between. There are 15 residues in the CDR3. Per germline, CDR1 ENHRY and CDR2 SYGVKD. This clonotype was detected many times.

The specimen was blood. This chain connects TRBV10-3 to TRBJ2-7; unclear D gene. The sequence came from a man between 50 and 59 years old with Graves' hyperthyroidism. DNA for the CDR3: TGTGCCATCAGAGGAGACTCTCACCGCTCCTACGAGCAGTACTTC. It translates to CAIRGDSHRSYEQYF.